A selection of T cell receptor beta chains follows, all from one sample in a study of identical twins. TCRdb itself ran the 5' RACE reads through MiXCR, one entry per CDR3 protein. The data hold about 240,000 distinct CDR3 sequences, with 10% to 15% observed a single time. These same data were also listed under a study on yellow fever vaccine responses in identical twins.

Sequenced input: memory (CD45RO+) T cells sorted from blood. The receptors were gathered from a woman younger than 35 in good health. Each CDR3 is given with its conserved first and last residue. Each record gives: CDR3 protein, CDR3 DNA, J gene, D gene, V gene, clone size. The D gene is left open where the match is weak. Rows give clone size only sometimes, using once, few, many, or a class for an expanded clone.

CASSYSGLAGANVLTF	TGTGCCAGCAGTTACTCAGGGCTAGCTGGGGCCAACGTCCTGACTTTC	TRBJ2-6	-	TRBV6-5	few
CASSMDSGGAGELFF	TGCGCCAGCAGTATGGACAGTGGCGGAGCGGGGGAGCTGTTTTTT	TRBJ2-2	-	TRBV5-1	many
CASSLVPRGEDTQYF	TGTGCCAGCAGCTTAGTCCCCCGAGGGGAAGATACGCAGTATTTT	TRBJ2-3	-	TRBV7-9	few
CASRLEDCHYSNQPQHF	TGTGCAAGTCGCTTAGAAGACTGCCATTATAGCAATCAGCCCCAGCATTTT	TRBJ1-5	-	TRBV12-2	-
CASSNQGQTGYEQYF	TGTGCCAGCAGCAACCAGGGACAGACGGGATACGAGCAGTACTTC	TRBJ2-7	TRBD1	TRBV6-2/TRBV6-3	-
CASSVATSGGTDTQYF	TGTGCCAGCAGCGTAGCTACTAGCGGGGGTACAGATACGCAGTATTTT	TRBJ2-3	TRBD2	TRBV9	-
CASSLGGWGTDTQYF	TGTGCCAGCAGTCTAGGGGGCTGGGGCACAGATACGCAGTATTTT	TRBJ2-3	TRBD1	TRBV7-2	many
CASSPTGGLGYGYTF	TGTGCCAGCAGCCCGACAGGGGGCCTCGGCTATGGCTACACCTTC	TRBJ1-2	TRBD1	TRBV3-1	-
CASSETGEPEAFF	TGTGCCAGCAGTGAGACAGGGGAACCTGAAGCTTTCTTT	TRBJ1-1	TRBD1	TRBV2	few
CAISEPKGTGVTEAFF	TGTGCCATCAGTGAGCCGAAGGGGACAGGGGTCACTGAAGCTTTCTTT	TRBJ1-1	TRBD1	TRBV10-3	-
CASSLWRSKDSDTQYF	TGTGCCAGCAGTTTATGGCGATCCAAGGATTCAGATACGCAGTATTTT	TRBJ2-3	-	TRBV12-3/TRBV12-4	many
CASSGTQGGSPLHF	TGTGCCAGCAGCGGAACACAGGGTGGTTCACCCCTCCACTTT	TRBJ1-6	-	TRBV3-1	-
CASSPGGLNTGELFF	TGTGCCAGCAGCCCGGGGGGCTTGAACACCGGGGAGCTGTTTTTT	TRBJ2-2	-	TRBV7-9	-
CASSLEGELFF	TGTGCCAGCAGCTTAGAGGGGGAGCTGTTTTTT	TRBJ2-2	-	TRBV3-1	few
CASSLGQPNEQFF	TGCGCCAGCAGCTTGGGACAGCCCAATGAGCAGTTCTTC	TRBJ2-1	-	TRBV5-1	few
CASSLRFRALVGAPTDTQYF	TGTGCCAGCAGCCTACGATTCCGCGCCTTGGTCGGCGCACCAACAGATACGCAGTATTTT	TRBJ2-3	-	TRBV11-2	-
CAIDRGQEKLFF	TGTGCCATCGACAGGGGGCAGGAAAAACTGTTTTTT	TRBJ1-4	TRBD1	TRBV7-9	-
CASSLTGTREAYEQYF	TGTGCCAGCAGCTTAACCGGGACACGGGAAGCCTACGAGCAGTACTTC	TRBJ2-7	-	TRBV7-9	-
CASSLYSSEEEQYF	TGCGCCAGCAGCTTGTATTCCTCGGAGGAGGAGCAGTACTTC	TRBJ2-7	-	TRBV5-1	few
CASSYVKGQGGETQYF	TGTGCCAGCAGTTACGTAAAGGGACAGGGGGGAGAGACCCAGTACTTC	TRBJ2-5	TRBD1	TRBV6-5	-
CASSPRQGSPTDTQYF	TGCGCCAGCAGCCCTCGACAGGGATCCCCTACAGATACGCAGTATTTT	TRBJ2-3	TRBD1	TRBV4-3	many
CASSAQGPDTQYF	TGTGCCAGCAGCGCCCAGGGGCCAGATACGCAGTATTTT	TRBJ2-3	-	TRBV11-2	-
CASSLKTQPQHF	TGTGCCAGCAGTTTAAAGACCCAGCCCCAGCATTTT	TRBJ1-5	-	TRBV12-3/TRBV12-4	many
CSAIPGHAYEQYF	TGCAGTGCTATCCCGGGACATGCCTACGAGCAGTACTTC	TRBJ2-7	-	TRBV20-1	-
CASQAGGARETQYF	TGTGCCAGCCAAGCCGGGGGGGCCAGGGAGACCCAGTACTTC	TRBJ2-5	TRBD2	TRBV6-2/TRBV6-3	few
CASSYSRGGTDTQYF	TGTGCCAGCAGTTATTCGAGAGGGGGCACAGATACGCAGTATTTT	TRBJ2-3	-	TRBV12-3/TRBV12-4	many
CASSPGQAPGTQYF	TGTGCCAGCAGCCCAGGACAGGCACCGGGGACCCAGTACTTC	TRBJ2-5	TRBD1	TRBV7-3	-
CASSFFQGLGETQYF	TGTGCCAGCAGCTTCTTTCAGGGACTAGGGGAGACCCAGTACTTC	TRBJ2-5	TRBD2	TRBV5-5	few
CASSSYHSYNEQFF	TGTGCCAGCAGCTCGTACCACTCCTACAATGAGCAGTTCTTC	TRBJ2-1	-	TRBV7-2	few
CASSRPGEGASWGQYF	TGTGCCAGCAGCCGCCCGGGGGAGGGCGCCAGCTGGGGGCAGTACTTC	TRBJ2-7	TRBD2	TRBV12-3/TRBV12-4	-
CASSLHGQTSTDTQYF	TGTGCCAGCAGTCTACACGGACAGACTAGCACAGATACGCAGTATTTT	TRBJ2-3	-	TRBV12-3/TRBV12-4	few
CATSLSLRASGGSDTQYF	TGTGCCACCAGCTTAAGTCTTCGGGCTAGCGGGGGGTCAGATACGCAGTATTTT	TRBJ2-3	TRBD2	TRBV7-3	-
CASAPLTASSAGELFF	TGCGCCAGCGCCCCGTTGACAGCCTCCAGCGCCGGGGAGCTGTTTTTT	TRBJ2-2	-	TRBV5-1	many
CSAAGLAGSNEQFF	TGCAGTGCTGCAGGACTAGCGGGCTCCAATGAGCAGTTCTTC	TRBJ2-1	TRBD2	TRBV20-1	few
CASSKTGEYSPLHF	TGTGCCAGCAGTAAGACCGGGGAATATTCACCCCTCCACTTT	TRBJ1-6	-	TRBV12-3/TRBV12-4	-
CASSLVGPGAYEQYF	TGTGCCAGCAGCTTAGTAGGGCCCGGAGCTTACGAGCAGTACTTC	TRBJ2-7	-	TRBV7-9	few
CASSQGGSNEQYF	TGCGCCAGCAGCCAAGGGGGTTCGAACGAGCAGTACTTC	TRBJ2-7	-	TRBV4-3	few
CASSLGSGGGFEQFF	TGTGCCAGCAGCTTAGGTAGCGGAGGGGGATTTGAGCAGTTCTTC	TRBJ2-1	-	TRBV7-2	few
CASSVLGDSYNQPQHF	TGTGCCAGCAGTGTCCTCGGGGACAGTTACAATCAGCCCCAGCATTTT	TRBJ1-5	TRBD1	TRBV28	few
CSASGDGAYNSPLHF	TGCAGTGCTAGTGGCGACGGGGCGTATAATTCACCCCTCCACTTT	TRBJ1-6	-	TRBV20-1	-
CAISGQEAYNEQFF	TGTGCCATCAGCGGACAGGAGGCCTACAATGAGCAGTTCTTC	TRBJ2-1	TRBD1	TRBV10-3	once
CASSPPGQGVRAFF	TGTGCCAGCAGCCCCCCGGGACAGGGAGTCCGAGCTTTCTTT	TRBJ1-1	TRBD1	TRBV4-2	-
CASSQDVLPTPLHF	TGCGCCAGCAGCCAAGATGTTCTCCCGACACCCCTCCACTTT	TRBJ1-6	-	TRBV4-3	few
CASRGFTDTQYF	TGTGCCAGCAGGGGTTTCACAGATACGCAGTATTTT	TRBJ2-3	-	TRBV6-5	few
CAWSPGSSYEQYF	TGTGCCTGGAGCCCGGGGAGCTCCTACGAGCAGTACTTC	TRBJ2-7	-	TRBV30	-
CAISTQGGELFF	TGTGCCATCAGCACTCAGGGCGGGGAGCTGTTTTTT	TRBJ2-2	-	TRBV10-3	-
CASSGDFQETQYF	TGTGCCAGCAGTGGCGACTTTCAAGAGACCCAGTACTTC	TRBJ2-5	-	TRBV25-1	many
CSAVGRDNEQFF	TGCAGTGCTGTGGGGAGGGACAATGAGCAGTTCTTC	TRBJ2-1	TRBD2	TRBV20-1	few